This T cell receptor beta chain emerged from a study of blood T cell repertoires in COVID-19. Recovery meant two consecutive negative NP/OP PCR tests, professional clearance, or resolved symptoms. Clones were read by immunoSEQ multiplex PCR, and TCRdb kept only the in-frame ones, dropping some. The sample carries roughly 250,000 clones, around nine tenths recorded once. Sequences were obtained from PBMCs or T cells enriched from blood (not recorded which). The receptor was isolated from a woman between 18 and 29 years old who had recovered from COVID-19.

In DNA form, the CDR3 reads TGTGCCAGCAGCCAGGGACTAGCGGGAGGGCCTGCCTACGAGCAGTACTTC. It encodes CASSQGLAGGPAYEQYF. The chain joins TRBV3-1 (or the pseudogene TRBV3-2) to TRBJ2-7; 16 bases line up with TRBD2. The CDR3 covers 17 residues. Germline loops: CDR1 LGHDT, CDR2 YNNKEL (reference sequence). Germline trimming cut 3 bases from V and 2 bases from J; bases unmatched to any gene: 4.